The present TCR beta chain was sequenced within a study of cytomegalovirus exposure and HLA in healthy donors. Study in general: Clustering assigned about 80% of the approximately 400 genotyped donors to the Caucasian-associated ancestry cluster.

Trimming took 6 bases from V and 0 from J, leaving 12 bases between them. CDR3 length equals 14 residues. The V gene's germline CDR1 is SNHLY and CDR2 FYNNEI. The PCR was carried out with 60 Vbeta primers and 13 Jbeta primers. The protocol was immunoSEQ multiplex PCR, while the TCRdb copy is restricted to in-frame clones and leaves out a portion. In the table there are about 130,000 clones, approximately 80% of which are singletons. As concerns this clone: Antigen: not known.

Findings and caveats of the study: When presence/absence was analysed, sequencing depth was taken to be roughly uniform across donors.

The V gene is TRBV2, the J gene TRBJ2-7; D remains ambiguous. The sequenced sample was PBMCs. This clonotype originated in a girl aged 2-10 years in good health and CMV-seronegative. The DNA for the CDR3 is TGTGCCAGCAGCGAGAACCCGAGCTCCTACGAGCAGTACTTC. Encoded protein: CASSENPSSYEQYF.